These 3 T cell receptor beta chains were all obtained from the same sample, sequenced in a study of OX40 agonist ivuxolimab in advanced cancers. Assay used: immunoSEQ multiplex PCR; TCRdb lists only in-frame clones, some missing. The sample holds about 62,000 clones, roughly 87% seen once. This sample comprised CD4+ or CD8+ T cells sorted from blood, obtained in a trial of the OX40 agonist ivuxolimab. The receptors were gathered from an adult with an advanced solid tumor such as melanoma, head and neck, liver or kidney cancer.

The chain has TRBV4-1 and TRBJ2-2, with 11 nucleotides matching TRBD2. Germline loops: CDR1 MGHRA, CDR2 YSYEKL. J was trimmed by 1 base and V by 2 bases; bases with no gene match: 3. The CDR3 has 17 amino acids. The CDR3 nucleotides read TGCGCCAGCAGCCAACTCACTAGCGGGAGGAACACCGGGGAGCTGTTTTTT. Its protein product is CASSQLTSGRNTGELFF.

This clone showed up just a few times. DNA of the CDR3: TGTGCCAGCAGATCGACAGGGGGCTACGGCTACACCTTC. It yields the protein CASRSTGGYGYTF. The chain carries TRBV6-1 and TRBJ1-2; 10 bases map to TRBD1. Germline-derived CDR1 and CDR2 are MNHNS and SASEGT. V dropped 6 bases and J dropped 8; count of bases not matched to a gene: 6. CDR3 length equals 13 residues.

The V and J genes are TRBV5-1 and TRBJ2-5; 7 nucleotides match TRBD2. The J call may be mistaken, given a closer DNA end match to TRBJ2-7. CDR1 is SGHRS, CDR2 YFSETQ, per germline. The CDR3 is 16 amino acids. The CDR3 sequence: CASSSGPGTGRSEQYF. CDR3 nucleotides: TGCGCCAGCAGCTCCGGACCCGGGACCGGGAGGTCCGAGCAGTACTTC.